Listed here is a single T cell receptor (beta chain). As yet, its antigen is unknown. The PCR made use of 60 Vbeta and 13 Jbeta primers. The assay was immunoSEQ multiplex PCR, and TCRdb's table has in-frame clones only and misses some. The sample lists 150,000 to 200,000 clones, almost 80% occurring once. The data stem from a study of cytomegalovirus exposure and HLA in healthy donors. On the study more broadly: Most donors, around 81% of approximately 400 genotyped, fell in the Caucasian-associated ancestry cluster. Whole-study results and caveats: Later analysis associated a missense DCLRE1C variant with TCR beta V- and J-gene trimming. Highest at DRB1 and lowest at HLA-C, TCR association rates differed among HLA loci in a later analysis.

Sample: PBMCs. The sequence came from a male donor in good health and CMV-seronegative.

CDR3 sequence reads: CASSFGTDTEAFF. Written as DNA, the CDR3 is TGTGCCAGCAGCTTCGGGACAGACACTGAAGCTTTCTTT. The chain couples TRBV13 to TRBJ1-1; TRBD1 matches at 7 bases. This CDR3 is built from 13 residues. V was clipped by 3 bases and J by 3 bases; unmatched bases: 1. Germline CDR1 and CDR2: PRHDT and FYEKMQ (reference sequence).